This T cell receptor beta chain was captured by sequencing in a study of cytomegalovirus exposure and HLA in healthy donors. Study-wide points: Presence/absence analyses assumed roughly uniform sequencing depth across donors, which may not hold. Other equally common chains were less clonally expanded than HLA-associated TCR beta chains, a later analysis showed.

Germline V gene sequence: CDR1 SQVTM, CDR2 ANQGSEA. The CDR3 is made up of 12 amino acids. With 5 bases clipped from V and 9 bases from J, the junction kept 7 bases outside the gene matches. PCR employed 60 Vbeta and 13 Jbeta primers. Per the original methods: About 11 million of the roughly 80 million unique TCR beta chains counted in a later analysis were shared. Some clones are missing from TCRdb's copy, which holds only in-frame ones; the method was immunoSEQ multiplex PCR. That table furnishes V, J and clone size, whereas the DNA furnished D and trimming. The table includes around 150,000 clones, roughly three quarters detected once. A remark on this clone: Antigen specificity is unknown.

This TCR was recovered from a man aged 40-49 years in good health and CMV-seronegative. The sequencing sample was made of PBMCs. This chain joins TRBV29-1 and TRBJ1-5; TRBD1 matches 7 bases. CDR3 in amino acids: CSVQGEVGPQHF. DNA of the CDR3: TGCAGCGTTCAGGGGGAGGTAGGGCCCCAGCATTTT. Supplemented by reference TRBV29-1 and TRBJ1-5, the full variable domain reads SAVISQKPSRDICQRGTSLTIQCQVDSQVTMMFWYRQQPGQSLTLIATANQGSEATYESGFVIDKFPISRPNLTFSTLTVSNMSPEDSSIYLCSVQGEVGPQHFGDGTRLSIL.